Listed below are T cell receptor beta chains from one sample, sequenced in a study of blood T cell repertoires in COVID-19. Data came from immunoSEQ multiplex PCR; TCRdb stores just in-frame clones and leaves some out. Of roughly 100,000 clones listed, about 82% are singletons. Sequenced: peripheral blood. The receptors come from a human donor in a cohort sampled during active COVID-19. Each CDR3 is given without its conserved first and last residue. Each record gives: V gene, J gene, CDR3 protein.

V: TRBV4-1
J: TRBJ2-1
CDR3: ASSQDFYNEQF

V: TRBV9
J: TRBJ2-7
CDR3: ASSFGGSGDEQY

V: TRBV6-5
J: TRBJ1-2
CDR3: ASSRGEGGYT

V: TRBV5-6
J: TRBJ2-5
CDR3: ASSLTQETQY

V: TRBV19
J: TRBJ1-3
CDR3: ASRPAGGNTIY

V: TRBV23-1
J: TRBJ1-1
CDR3: ASSHSDRRTGQGASNTEAF

V: TRBV30
J: TRBJ1-5
CDR3: AWSVGHWYSNQPQH

V: TRBV2
J: TRBJ2-5
CDR3: ASSLRDSGETQY

V: TRBV3-1/TRBV3-2
J: TRBJ2-6
CDR3: ASSQARSGANVLT

V: TRBV6-5
J: TRBJ2-7
CDR3: ASSYLTEGEQY

V: TRBV21-1
J: TRBJ2-5
CDR3: ASSPRKGNGLPGTQY

V: TRBV27
J: TRBJ2-7
CDR3: ASRVLGTATAYEQY

V: TRBV7-3
J: TRBJ1-2
CDR3: ASSPPRGGNYGYT

V: TRBV6-2/TRBV6-3
J: TRBJ2-1
CDR3: ASSYYGGSEQF

V: TRBV4-3
J: TRBJ1-2
CDR3: ASSHPGQGFYGYT

V: TRBV5-6
J: TRBJ2-2
CDR3: ASSPSGLASTGELF

V: TRBV2
J: TRBJ2-3
CDR3: ASILRGLAGMSSTDTQY

V: TRBV5-6
J: TRBJ2-5
CDR3: ASSFGYQETQY

V: TRBV5-1
J: TRBJ2-7
CDR3: ASSGSGGLSSYEQY

V: TRBV7-2
J: TRBJ2-5
CDR3: ASSLDRGYAETQY

V: TRBV3-1/TRBV3-2
J: TRBJ1-5
CDR3: ASSQAGGDQPQH

V: TRBV19
J: TRBJ2-1
CDR3: ASSIGTGVRNEQF

V: TRBV2
J: TRBJ2-3
CDR3: ASWDTGLAANTDTQY

V: TRBV24-1
J: TRBJ2-3
CDR3: ATSGTTGLAGDDTQY

V: TRBV6-2/TRBV6-3
J: TRBJ1-1
CDR3: ASSRGTDTEAF

V: TRBV4-1
J: TRBJ2-7
CDR3: ASSLGQGTYEQY

V: TRBV7-7
J: TRBJ2-2
CDR3: ASSLLAGDYTGELF

V: TRBV4-3
J: TRBJ1-3
CDR3: ASSQDTSRNTIY

V: TRBV4-1
J: TRBJ2-2
CDR3: ASSQVLAGRTGELF

V: TRBV19
J: TRBJ1-1
CDR3: ASSTDRVGTEAF

V: TRBV9
J: TRBJ2-3
CDR3: ASSVAGTGGPDTQY

V: TRBV9
J: TRBJ2-2
CDR3: ASSVGGQGLGELF

V: TRBV12-5
J: TRBJ1-2
CDR3: ASGTGSGYGYT

V: TRBV29-1
J: TRBJ1-2
CDR3: SVQGGDYGYT

V: TRBV6-2/TRBV6-3
J: TRBJ1-1
CDR3: ASSSGGALNTEAF

V: TRBV28
J: TRBJ1-4
CDR3: ASSLQGVGEKLF

V: TRBV7-3
J: TRBJ2-1
CDR3: ASSPTSGSDEQF

V: TRBV28
J: TRBJ1-3
CDR3: ASNPTGYGGNTIY

V: TRBV9
J: TRBJ1-5
CDR3: ASSAGTGGSNQPQH

V: TRBV3-1/TRBV3-2
J: TRBJ1-5
CDR3: ASSVTGFNQPQH

V: TRBV4-2
J: TRBJ2-3
CDR3: ASSQDGRGGGYGTDTQY

V: TRBV10-1
J: TRBJ2-7
CDR3: ASSDPLSPYEQY

V: TRBV14
J: TRBJ2-2
CDR3: ASRMTTGELF

V: TRBV19
J: TRBJ1-5
CDR3: ASSGQVRGVRPQH

V: TRBV19
J: TRBJ1-2
CDR3: ASTSGTGYGYT

V: TRBV2
J: TRBJ1-2
CDR3: ASSGGQGRDGYT

V: TRBV18
J: TRBJ1-1
CDR3: ASSPQGGRMNTEAF

V: TRBV7-2
J: TRBJ1-1
CDR3: ASSTQGQGNTEAF

V: TRBV4-3
J: TRBJ2-7
CDR3: ASSQGTGYEQY

V: TRBV2
J: TRBJ2-3
CDR3: ASSEGTGGMGTDTQY

V: TRBV6-2/TRBV6-3
J: TRBJ1-5
CDR3: ASSYLGADSNQPQH

V: TRBV5-6
J: TRBJ2-3
CDR3: ASSLTPSTDTQY

V: TRBV18
J: TRBJ1-5
CDR3: ASSPSGQGNQPQH

V: TRBV2
J: TRBJ2-3
CDR3: ASSEAGQGGVDTQY